This T cell receptor beta chain emerged from a study of beta chain features in type 1 diabetes (dated by TCRdb to about 2018). Turning to the overall study: No differences in mean age, gender distribution, total cell number or subset yield were found between patients and healthy donors. A total of under 120,000,000 sorted cells were examined across all samples, and RNA yield correlated strongly with the number of cells per subset. In the study, recently diagnosed type 1 diabetes patients and matched healthy donors were compared on the TCRB repertoires of their sorted circulating CD4+ T cell subsets. Whereas all 30 or so donors provided naive and central memory subsets, regulatory and stem cell-like memory subsets were isolated from just 8 patients and roughly eight healthy donors. Broad study findings and their caveats: A moderate but significant shortening of TCRB CDR3 length was observed in type 1 diabetes patients in all four CD4+ subsets. Because cDNA was sequenced instead of genomic DNA, highly expressing activated cells could be over-represented, though the groups showed no difference in activation or CD3 levels. Shorter templates might be favored by PCR, yet because patient and control samples were amplified and corrected together, any such skew would affect both groups equally. HLA sub-analyses involved small numbers of individuals, so any influence of HLA type on TCRB rearrangement remained unresolved. Naive, central memory and regulatory TCRB repertoires appeared to be more similar among patients than among healthy donors. At VDJ recombination sites, type 1 diabetes patients had fewer insertions and more deleted nucleotides, which implies abnormalities in thymic rearrangement.

All of the isolated RNA was reverse transcribed with the High Capacity cDNA Reverse Transcription Kit, so expressed TCRB transcripts were sequenced. Naive, central memory and regulatory T cell samples underwent deep immunoSEQ sequencing, averaging roughly 3.3 million total reads per sample. After sorted cells were lysed in RLT buffer, RNA was extracted with DNase-treated RNeasy Micro or Mini kits, with the choice depending on cell number. Each cell subset was processed separately to prevent cross-contamination, with patient and healthy donor samples processed together. The immunoSEQ multiplex PCR was used to amplify TCRB sequences from cDNA, generating 87-bp fragments that spanned the CDR3 region. Sequencing of the amplicons was done on the Illumina HiSeq platform. In the original analysis: PCR bias was computationally corrected using synthetic template baselines, reads within Hamming distance 2 were collapsed, and singletons that could not be merged were discarded. Reads were aligned against IMGT to assign V, D and J genes, CDR3 length and insertions or deletions at six rearrangement sites. Within each subset, clonotype counts were normalized to sorted cell number, and only after that were true diversity and Gini coefficients computed with the tcR R package. Repertoire sharing was quantified using the overlap coefficient calculated on TCRB nucleotide sequences. Out-of-frame TCRB sequences from naive cells were analyzed to stand in for the pre-selection repertoire. As stored in TCRdb, this immuneACCESS dataset retains in-frame rearrangements with V and J assigned. A fraction of the clones does not appear; measured against another copy, unresolved V genes explain less than half of the discrepancy, and the remainder lacks a known reason. For V, J and clone size, that table is used; D and trimming come from the DNA. This sample has 600,000 to 700,000 clones in its table, and 9.5% to 15% of those were observed once. Around 0.12% of the sample is taken by the ten largest.

This clone came up a few times. What this receptor recognizes is not known. No quality values exist for individual bases; no much larger clone is one base distant. A single peripheral blood draw of around 0.11 L on average was collected from each donor into heparinised tubes. A BD FACSAria II and a panel including CD45RO, CCR7, CD25, CD127, CD95 and CD27 were used to sort naive, central memory, regulatory and stem cell-like memory CD4+ T cells. All sorted populations exceeded 95% purity. PBMCs were separated immediately by Lymphoprep density gradient centrifugation and were stained directly, without being cultured. So that batch effects would be minimized, each experiment stained and sorted samples in pairs, pairing one healthy donor with one patient. V lost 0 bases and J lost 1 base; the stretch between them is 13 bases long. The germline V gene encodes CDR1 SGHDT and CDR2 YYEEEE. Including the terminal cysteine and phenylalanine, the CDR3 comprises 16 residues. Only CDR3 DNA remains: 48 bases, in frame from the first base.

The sequencing input was naive CD4+ T cells from blood. Per the publication, the cell subset or site label means: true naive CD4+ T cells. The TCR sequence derives from a man aged 25-40 years with type 1 diabetes. The rearrangement joined TRBV5-6 to TRBJ2-5, with no D gene named confidently. The DNA reads TGTGCCAGCAGCTTGGGGGCCGGTAATGCCCAAGAGACCCAGTACTTC. The resulting protein is CASSLGAGNAQETQYF.